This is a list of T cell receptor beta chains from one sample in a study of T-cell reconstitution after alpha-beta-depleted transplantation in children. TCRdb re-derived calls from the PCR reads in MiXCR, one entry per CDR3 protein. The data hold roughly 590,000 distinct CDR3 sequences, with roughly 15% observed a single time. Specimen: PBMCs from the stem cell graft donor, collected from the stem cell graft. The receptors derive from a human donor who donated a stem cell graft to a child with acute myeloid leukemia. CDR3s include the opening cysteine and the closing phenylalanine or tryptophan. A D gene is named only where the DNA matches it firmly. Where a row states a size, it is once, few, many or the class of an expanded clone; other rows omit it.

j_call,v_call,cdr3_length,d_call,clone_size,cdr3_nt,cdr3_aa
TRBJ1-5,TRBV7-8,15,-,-,TGTGCCAGCAGCTTAATGGCAGGTTACAATCAGCCCCAGCATTTT,CASSLMAGYNQPQHF
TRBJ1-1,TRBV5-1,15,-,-,TGCGCCAGCAGCTTGGCCCAGCAGGGGAGAACTGAAGCTTTCTTT,CASSLAQQGRTEAFF
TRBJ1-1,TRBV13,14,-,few,TGTGCCAGCAGCTTAGGCAGGAGGAGCACTGAAGCTTTCTTT,CASSLGRRSTEAFF
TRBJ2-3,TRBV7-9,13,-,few,TGTGACCCGGGGCCTCTTAGCACAGATACGCAGTATTTT,CDPGPLSTDTQYF
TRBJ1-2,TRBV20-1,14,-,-,TGCAGTGCTACCGGGACGGTTCTTATCTATGGCTACACCTTC,CSATGTVLIYGYTF
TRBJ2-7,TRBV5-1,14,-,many,TGCGCCAGCAGCTTGGAACCCGGCTCCTACGAGCAGTACTTC,CASSLEPGSYEQYF
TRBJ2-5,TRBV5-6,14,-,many,TGTGCCAGCAGCGCGAGGGGGGCCCAAGAGACCCAGTACTTC,CASSARGAQETQYF
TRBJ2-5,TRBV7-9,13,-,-,TGTGCCAGCAGCCCTGGGGTAGGCGAGACCCAGTACTTC,CASSPGVGETQYF
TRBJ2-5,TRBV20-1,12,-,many,TGCAGTGCTTTAGGGTTCCAAGAGACCCAGTACTTC,CSALGFQETQYF
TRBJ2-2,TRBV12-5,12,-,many,TGTGCTAGTGGTACGTCCTCCGGGGAGCTGTTTTTT,CASGTSSGELFF